Shown below are 13 T cell receptor beta chains from a single sample sequenced in a study of T cells in Graves' hyperthyroidism and ophthalmopathy. RNA transcripts yielded amplified TCR beta CDR3 regions. Researchers ran a first-round RT-PCR on the TCR CDR3 using the HTBI primer set. MiXCR, run by TCRdb on the multiplex PCR reads, gives a single entry per CDR3 protein. The sample comprises approximately 400,000 distinct CDR3 sequences, 19% of which are singletons, and approximately 4% rests with the top ten. Sequenced material: blood. The receptors derive from a woman between 18 and 29 years old with Graves' hyperthyroidism.

The rearrangement uses TRBV11-1 and TRBJ2-2, with TRBD2 matching 7 bases. CDR1 and CDR2 (germline): SGHAT, FQDESV (reference sequence). This CDR3 region has 15 residues. V shed 5 bases and J 6 bases; nucleotides not matched to a gene: 9. The CDR3 sequence: CASSHWTSSPGELFF. As DNA, the CDR3 is TGTGCCAGCAGCCATTGGACTAGTTCCCCCGGGGAGCTGTTTTTT.

This clonotype was observed at least ten times. J is TRBJ2-2 and V is TRBV5-1; D gene uncertain. Germline CDR1 and CDR2: SGHRS and YFSETQ. V gave up 6 bases and J gave up 7 bases, with 7 bases separating them. The length of the CDR3 is 11 residues. Here the CDR3 reads CASTTSGELFF. In DNA, the CDR3 is TGCGCCAGCACGACGAGCGGGGAGCTGTTTTTT.

Many counts were recorded for this clonotype. Relative to the germline gene, one junction end is altered; a read error may explain this. This sequence joins TRBV10-3 and TRBJ1-2; D unclear. The CDR3 has 13 residues. Germline V gene data show CDR1 as ENHRY and CDR2 as SYGVKD. The CDR3 sequence: CAKDHKDNYDYTF. The DNA of the CDR3 is TGTGCCAAGGATCACAAGGATAACTATGACTACACCTTC.

As for this clonotype: This clone may be a read error of a much larger clone one base away. CDR3 region: CASSDPGQRYEQYF. CDR3 nucleotides: TGTGCCAGCAGCGATCCGGGACAGAGGTACGAGCAGTACTTC. The chain couples TRBV6-1 to TRBJ2-7; TRBD1 agrees at 7 bases. Germline V gene data show CDR1 as MNHNS and CDR2 as SASEGT. The CDR3 consists of 14 residues. Trimming cost V 6 bases and J 4 bases; bases outside gene matches: 9.

This clonotype was recorded at least ten times. This chain uses TRBV6-5 with TRBJ1-2; possibly TRBD1 for D (5 bases). Trimming pared 0 bases from V and 8 bases from J, leaving 13 bases between. The CDR3 extends over 14 amino acids. CDR1 MNHEY and CDR2 SVGAGI come from the germline V gene. CDR3 nucleotides: TGTGCCAGCAGTTACTCGATTGGGGGGTACGGCTACACCTTC. The encoded protein is CASSYSIGGYGYTF.

The sample holds many counts of this clonotype. This chain joins TRBV11-2 and TRBJ1-1; D is perhaps TRBD1 (6 bases). Germline CDR1 and CDR2: SGHAT and FQNNGV. This CDR3 is 14 amino acids long. V was pared by 1 base and J by 8 bases, with 14 bases between. CDR3 coding DNA: TGTGCCAGCAGCTTAGGGCGGACAGCCGAAGAAGCTTTCTTT. It is translated as CASSLGRTAEEAFF.

Many counts were recorded for this clonotype. V usage is TRBV12-3 or TRBV12-4 and J usage is TRBJ1-5; D is unresolved. CDR3 length equals 12 residues. Deletions cut 3 bases from V and 6 bases from J, with 6 bases between. The CDR3 DNA reads as TGTGCCAGCAGTTTCGGGGTTCAGCCCCAGCATTTT. The encoded protein is CASSFGVQPQHF.

This clonotype showed up many times. The chain carries TRBV5-1 and TRBJ2-2; the match to TRBD1 covers 9 bases. This CDR3 is built from 14 residues. The germline CDR1 and CDR2 sequences are SGHRS and YFSETQ. Losses at the gene ends were 5 bases for V and 4 bases for J; bases not matched to a gene: 3. The CDR3, as DNA: TGCGCCAGCAGGGGGACAGGGCTCACCGGGGAGCTGTTTTTT. As protein: CASRGTGLTGELFF.

This clonotype was observed at least ten times. The genes are TRBV12-3 or TRBV12-4 and TRBJ2-7; 7 bases line up with TRBD1. J gave up 3 bases and V 7 bases, and 12 bases lay outside the gene matches. The CDR3 length is 15 residues. CDR3 sequence reads: CASTLRTGPNYEQYF. The CDR3, as DNA: TGTGCCAGCACCCTCCGGACAGGTCCCAACTACGAGCAGTACTTC.

This clonotype has ten or more counts. The chain has TRBV7-9 and TRBJ2-5, with TRBD2 matching 10 bases. After removal of 10 bases from V and 4 bases from J, the junction contained 12 bases not matched to a gene. The CDR3 covers 15 residues. Germline assignment: CDR1 SEHNR and CDR2 FQNEAQ (reference sequence). CDR3 bases: TGTGCCACCGACAGAGCGGGGGGGCGTGGAGAGACCCAGTACTTC. The encoded protein is CATDRAGGRGETQYF.

The chain employs TRBV6-5 and TRBJ1-2, with D uncertain. The CDR3 totals 14 residues. V lost 2 bases and J 7 bases, leaving 14 bases between the germline ends. From germline, CDR1 is MNHEY and CDR2 SVGAGI. The CDR3 spells CASSYSVRTSGYTF. Written as DNA, the CDR3 is TGTGCCAGCAGTTACAGTGTTCGGACGTCTGGCTACACCTTC.

This clonotype was recorded many times. The chain joins TRBV5-1 to TRBJ2-5; tentatively, D is TRBD2 (6 bases). The ends were cut back, 4 bases at V and 4 bases at J, with 17 bases in the middle. The CDR3 runs to 15 residues. Germline V gives CDR1 SGHRS, CDR2 YFSETQ. For the CDR3, the DNA is TGCGCCAGCAGCACCGGGACTCAAGGAGGAGAGACCCAGTACTTC. This encodes CASSTGTQGGETQYF.

At least ten counts were recorded for this clonotype. The chain links TRBV15 to TRBJ1-2; D gene uncertain. The CDR3 runs 13 residues. Trimming took 2 bases from V and 4 from J, leaving 8 bases between them. CDR1 is LNHNV and CDR2 is YYDKDF in the germline V gene (reference sequence). The CDR3 spells CATSRQTSYGYTF. The CDR3 DNA is TGTGCCACCAGCAGACAGACAAGCTATGGCTACACCTTC.